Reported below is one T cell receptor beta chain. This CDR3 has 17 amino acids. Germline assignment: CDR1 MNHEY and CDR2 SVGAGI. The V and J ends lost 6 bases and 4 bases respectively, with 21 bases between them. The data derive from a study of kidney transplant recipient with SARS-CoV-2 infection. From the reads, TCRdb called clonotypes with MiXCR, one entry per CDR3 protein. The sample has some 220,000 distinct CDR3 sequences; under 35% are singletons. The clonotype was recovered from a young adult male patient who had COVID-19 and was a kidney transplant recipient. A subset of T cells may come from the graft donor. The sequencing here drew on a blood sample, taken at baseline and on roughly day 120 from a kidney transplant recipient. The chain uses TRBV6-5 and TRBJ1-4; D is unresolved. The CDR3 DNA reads TGTGCCAGCAGGAATGATCCCCTTGACATCCTTAATGAAAAACTGTTTTTT. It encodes CASRNDPLDILNEKLFF.